Shown below are 14 T cell receptor beta chains from a single sample sequenced in a study of OX40 agonist ivuxolimab in advanced cancers. Sequenced by immunoSEQ multiplex PCR; TCRdb stores in-frame clones only, minus some. The sample has about 78,000 clones, under 85% seen once. The material was CD4+ or CD8+ T cells sorted from blood, obtained in a trial of the OX40 agonist ivuxolimab. The receptors were sampled from an adult with an advanced solid tumor such as melanoma, head and neck, liver or kidney cancer.

This clone was observed a few times. The CDR3 DNA reads TGTGCCTGGACTCAGACTTTGGAAGCTTTCTTT. This sequence encodes CAWTQTLEAFF. The chain carries TRBV30 and TRBJ1-1; D is ambiguous. This CDR3 has 11 residues. Trimming shortened V by 4 bases and J by 8 bases, and 11 bases separated the two germline ends. CDR1 is GTSNPN, CDR2 SVGIG, per germline (reference sequence).

J is TRBJ1-1 and V is TRBV2; D is possibly TRBD1 (5 bases). CDR1 and CDR2 (germline): SNHLY, FYNNEI. The CDR3 covers 13 residues. Trimming left V 7 bases short and J 4 bases short, with 13 bases between. The CDR3 spells CASNTQGTTEAFF. The CDR3, as DNA: TGTGCCAGCAACACGCAGGGTACCACTGAAGCTTTCTTT.

The chain uses TRBV5-4 and TRBJ1-4; 7 bases agree with TRBD1. The germline V gene has CDR1 SGHNT and CDR2 YYREEE (reference sequence). This CDR3 comprises 15 residues. Trimming cost V 0 bases and J 5 bases; bases outside gene matches: 4. DNA for the CDR3: TGTGCCAGCAGCTTGGCCGGGACAGTGAATGAAAAACTGTTTTTT. Translated, it gives CASSLAGTVNEKLFF.

The chain employs TRBV11-2 and TRBJ2-7; TRBD1 might be the D (5 bases). The CDR3 extends over 13 amino acids. Per germline, CDR1 SGHAT and CDR2 FQNNGV. V was pared by 4 bases and J by 2 bases, with 9 bases between. The CDR3 sequence is CASSWTRTYEQYF. For the CDR3, the DNA is TGTGCCAGCAGCTGGACACGCACCTACGAGCAGTACTTC.

This clone occurred a few times. DNA of the CDR3: TGTGCCACCAGGGTTGACAGGGGAAGTTACTATGGCTACACCTTC. Translating gives CATRVDRGSYYGYTF. The chain couples TRBV6-4 to TRBJ1-2; 8 bases match TRBD1. V was clipped by 10 bases and J by 3 bases; unmatched bases: 13. The CDR3 is 15 amino acids. Germline V lookup: CDR1 MRHNA, CDR2 SNTAGT.

The rearrangement uses TRBV5-1 and TRBJ1-1; D is uncertain. The CDR3 is made up of 14 amino acids. CDR1 is SGHRS and CDR2 is YFSETQ in the germline V gene. The ends were cut back, 7 bases at V and 2 bases at J, with 15 bases in the middle. The CDR3 here is CASSQEGGNTEAFF. CDR3 nucleotide sequence: TGCGCCAGCTCCCAGGAGGGCGGAAACACTGAAGCTTTCTTT.

The J gene is TRBJ2-1, the V gene TRBV4-1, with TRBD2 matching over 10 bases. The germline V gene has CDR1 MGHRA and CDR2 YSYEKL. The CDR3 has 13 amino acids. The V and J ends lost 9 bases and 8 bases, in that order; junction bases with no gene match: 7. Here the CDR3 reads CASSGLASYEQFF. The CDR3 DNA follows: TGCGCCAGTTCGGGACTAGCGTCCTATGAGCAGTTCTTC.

The table lists this clone with a count of one. The chain couples TRBV2 to TRBJ2-1, with 8 bases lining up with TRBD1. Looked up from germline, CDR1 is SNHLY and CDR2 is FYNNEI. The CDR3 runs 15 residues. Trimming cost V 5 bases and J 1 base; bases outside gene matches: 4. The CDR3, as DNA: TGTGCCAGCAGTTGGGACAGGAGTTCCTACAATGAGCAGTTCTTC. Amino acid sequence: CASSWDRSSYNEQFF.

The chain joins TRBV7-2 to TRBJ1-1; 7 bases match TRBD1. CDR1 is SGHTA, CDR2 FQGNSA, per germline. The CDR3 has 13 amino acids. Trimming took 5 bases from V and 7 from J; bases not matched to a gene: 7. The CDR3: CASSRDRQGEAFF. The CDR3 DNA follows: TGTGCCAGCAGCCGAGACAGACAGGGTGAAGCTTTCTTT.

By sample share, this clone is medium-sized. The chain recombines TRBV19 with TRBJ1-4, with D unclear. Germline lookup yields CDR1 LNHDA and CDR2 SQIVND (reference sequence). Deletions cut 9 bases from V and 4 bases from J, with 15 bases between. The CDR3 loop spans 14 amino acids. CDR3 residues: CASSDSVYNEKLFF. In DNA form, the CDR3 reads TGTGCCAGCTCCGATTCGGTATATAATGAAAAACTGTTTTTT.

V and J are TRBV7-2 and TRBJ2-2; 7 bases agree with TRBD1. Germline V gives CDR1 SGHTA, CDR2 FQGNSA. The CDR3 covers 16 residues. Losses at the gene ends were 5 bases for V and 5 bases for J; bases not matched to a gene: 11. The CDR3 sequence is CASSPPTGFGTGELFF. DNA for the CDR3: TGTGCCAGCAGCCCCCCGACAGGGTTTGGTACCGGGGAGCTGTTTTTT.

The chain carries TRBV2 and TRBJ1-5; no definite D call. The germline V and J ends were trimmed by 4 bases and 1 base, with 8 bases remaining between them. Germline loops: CDR1 SNHLY, CDR2 FYNNEI. This CDR3 has 14 amino acids. The CDR3 DNA follows: TGTGCCAGCAGTGGGGCAGCCAGCAATCAGCCCCAGCATTTT. It yields the protein CASSGAASNQPQHF.

This clone has only a few counts. This same CDR3 is encoded by further DNA sequences in the sample. The chain joins TRBV5-1 to TRBJ2-3; D is ambiguous. Trimming removed 0 bases from V and 6 bases from J, with 8 bases in between. Germline V gene sequence: CDR1 SGHRS, CDR2 YFSETQ. The CDR3 consists of 13 residues. DNA of the CDR3: TGCGCCAGCAGCTTGGTTCCAACCGATACGCAGTATTTT. Amino acids: CASSLVPTDTQYF.

The genes are TRBV5-1 and TRBJ1-4; tentative D call: TRBD1 (6 bases). Per the germline V gene, CDR1 is SGHRS and CDR2 is YFSETQ. Trimming shortened V by 5 bases and J by 8 bases, and 22 bases separated the two germline ends. This CDR3 has 16 residues. CDR3 loop: CASSNGTGARGEKLFF. For the CDR3, the DNA is TGCGCCAGCAGTAATGGGACGGGGGCAAGAGGGGAAAAACTGTTTTTT.